The rows below give T cell receptor beta chains drawn from one sample of a study of blood T cell repertoires in COVID-19. Profiling relied on immunoSEQ multiplex PCR, and the TCRdb table lists in-frame clones only, not all of them. Of about 340,000 clones listed, around nine tenths were seen once; the top ten hold more than 5.5%. Sample: peripheral blood. These receptor sequences come from a woman in her 70s with COVID-19, enrolled during active disease. Both conserved end residues are part of each CDR3. A D gene is named only where the DNA matches it firmly. A row's size may be missing; if present it is once, few, many or a size class.

v_gene,j_gene,d_gene,abundance,CDR3nt,CDR3aa
TRBV29-1,TRBJ2-1,TRBD2,.,TGCAGCGCCTTAACTAGCGGGGCCTACTCCTACAATGAGCAGTTCTTC,CSALTSGAYSYNEQFF
TRBV19,TRBJ1-2,TRBD1,.,TGTGCCAGTAGGTCGCGGGGACAGGGGGCGTCGGGCTACACCTTC,CASRSRGQGASGYTF
TRBV7-9,TRBJ2-1,.,.,TGTGCCAGCAGCGGACCCTTGGGACTCTCCTACAATGAGCAGTTCTTC,CASSGPLGLSYNEQFF
TRBV29-1,TRBJ1-2,.,.,TGCAGCGTTGAAGAGGGCAGGGTCTATGGCTACACCTTC,CSVEEGRVYGYTF
TRBV3-1/TRBV3-2,TRBJ2-7,TRBD2,.,TGTGCCAGCAGCCCCCCCGGGCGGGGGGTCTACGAGCAGTACTTC,CASSPPGRGVYEQYF
TRBV11-2,TRBJ2-2,TRBD1,.,TGTGCCAGCAGCTCGAGGGGGACAGTAAACACCGGGGAGCTGTTTTTT,CASSSRGTVNTGELFF
TRBV15,TRBJ2-3,TRBD1,.,TGTGCCACCAGCCCGGGACAGGGGGGGGCAGATACGCAGTATTTT,CATSPGQGGADTQYF
TRBV7-9,TRBJ1-2,.,.,TGTGCCAGCAGTCCCTCCAGCTATGGCTACACCTTC,CASSPSSYGYTF
TRBV27,TRBJ1-2,TRBD1,.,TGTGCCAGCACCTTCATCGGGACAGGCAACTATGGCTACACCTTC,CASTFIGTGNYGYTF
TRBV15,TRBJ2-7,.,.,TGTGCCACCAGCAGAGATCAGTCACAATTCTTCTCCTACGAGCAGTACTTC,CATSRDQSQFFSYEQYF
TRBV20-1,TRBJ1-5,.,.,TGCAGTGCTAGTAATTTTGGGGGGGCGGGCAATCAGCCCCAGCATTTT,CSASNFGGAGNQPQHF
TRBV10-3,TRBJ1-2,.,.,TGTGCCATCAGTGAGAGGCCCAGCCGGGACTATGGCTACACCTTC,CAISERPSRDYGYTF
TRBV4-3,TRBJ1-3,TRBD1,.,TGCGCCAGCAGCCAAGGCTCCGCAGGGGGTGGTGGAAACACCATATATTTT,CASSQGSAGGGGNTIYF
TRBV7-8,TRBJ1-3,.,.,TGTGCCACGGGTGGTGGAAACACCATATATTTT,CATGGGNTIYF
TRBV4-3,TRBJ1-2,.,few,TGCGCCAGCAGCCAAGACCTCTCCCCCTACTATGGCTACACCTTC,CASSQDLSPYYGYTF
TRBV18,TRBJ1-2,.,.,TGTGCCAGCTCACCGGGGCGCAGTGAATCAAGCTATGGCTACACCTTC,CASSPGRSESSYGYTF
TRBV6-5,TRBJ2-2,.,.,TGTGCCAGCAGTTACTCGTTGGACAGCTTAACCGGGGAGCTGTTTTTT,CASSYSLDSLTGELFF
TRBV10-2,TRBJ1-5,.,.,TGCGCCAGCAGTGCCGCAGGGGATCAGCCCCAGCATTTT,CASSAAGDQPQHF
TRBV18,TRBJ1-2,.,once,TGTGCCAGCTCACCGCTCAGGGACAAGGGCACCTTC,CASSPLRDKGTF
TRBV7-6,TRBJ2-5,.,.,TGTGCCAGCAGCGGCCGGGTCTTCGAGACCCAGTACTTC,CASSGRVFETQYF
TRBV2,TRBJ1-6,.,.,TGTGCCAGCAATATGGAGGGATACAATTCACCCCTCCACTTT,CASNMEGYNSPLHF
TRBV3-1/TRBV3-2,TRBJ1-1,.,.,TGTGCCAGCAGCCAAGAACCCCGGTGGTCGGGGTTAAACACTGAAGCTTTCTTT,CASSQEPRWSGLNTEAFF
TRBV12-3/TRBV12-4,TRBJ1-4,TRBD1,.,TGTGCCAGCAGTTCGGACAGGGACGAAAAACTGTTTTTT,CASSSDRDEKLFF
TRBV11-2,TRBJ2-1,TRBD2,.,TGTGCCAGCAGCTTAGATGGCGGGGGCTACAATGAGCAGTTCTTC,CASSLDGGGYNEQFF
TRBV19,TRBJ2-2,TRBD1,.,TGTGCCAGTAGTATAAGGGGGCAACAGAACACCGGGGAGCTGTTTTTT,CASSIRGQQNTGELFF
TRBV27,TRBJ2-2,.,few,TGTGCCAGCAGTCCCCTAGGAGGGGCTATCGGGGAGCTGTTTTTT,CASSPLGGAIGELFF
TRBV18,TRBJ1-2,.,.,TGTGCCAGCTCACCCGGACAGTCACGGGGCTATGGCTACACCTTC,CASSPGQSRGYGYTF
TRBV29-1,TRBJ1-2,.,once,TGCAGCGTTGCCCCAGGGGTCTATGGCTACACCTTC,CSVAPGVYGYTF
TRBV10-3,TRBJ1-4,.,few,TGTGCCATCAGTGAGAGAGGGCAGAGTTTTAATGAAAAACTGTTTTTT,CAISERGQSFNEKLFF
TRBV7-9,TRBJ1-1,TRBD1,.,TGTGCCAGCAGCTCTCAGGGGGCGGGAGCTTTCTTT,CASSSQGAGAFF
TRBV30,TRBJ1-5,TRBD1,.,TGTGCCTCCTACTTGGTCCGGGACAGAAAGGGGAGGTTTAATCAGCCCCAGCATTTT,CASYLVRDRKGRFNQPQHF
TRBV19,TRBJ1-2,TRBD1,.,TGTGCCAGTAGTATAGACGGAGGGGGCAGCAACTATGGCTACACCTTC,CASSIDGGGSNYGYTF
TRBV7-9,TRBJ1-2,TRBD1,.,TGTGCCAGCAGCTCCACCGGGACAGGGGGCGTAGGAGGCTACACCTTC,CASSSTGTGGVGGYTF
TRBV3-1/TRBV3-2,TRBJ2-3,.,.,TGTGCCAGCAGCCAGCCTGCCGGGACTGGCACAGATACGCAGTATTTT,CASSQPAGTGTDTQYF
TRBV7-2,TRBJ1-5,.,.,TGTGCCAGCAGCTTTTCAGGTCAGCCCCAGCATTTT,CASSFSGQPQHF
TRBV7-3,TRBJ2-3,TRBD2,.,TGTGCCAGCAGCCAGGGACTAGCATACACAGATACGCAGTATTTT,CASSQGLAYTDTQYF
TRBV7-9,TRBJ2-7,TRBD1,.,TGTGCCAGCAGCTTAGTCCCCGGACAGGGATACGAGCAGTACTTC,CASSLVPGQGYEQYF
TRBV12-3/TRBV12-4,TRBJ2-7,TRBD1,.,TGTGCCAGCAGCTTCGGACAGGGCTACGAGCAGTACTTC,CASSFGQGYEQYF
TRBV27,TRBJ2-7,TRBD2,.,TGTGCAGCGGGGATATCAGGGCCATCCTACGAGCAGTACTTC,CAAGISGPSYEQYF
TRBV18,TRBJ2-2,.,.,TGTGCCAGCTCACCACTTGGCCAGTCGAACACCGGGGAGCTGTTTTTT,CASSPLGQSNTGELFF
TRBV2,TRBJ2-7,TRBD1,.,TGTGCCAGCAGGGACAGGGTAGTTGCCTACGAGCAGTACTTC,CASRDRVVAYEQYF
TRBV28,TRBJ2-3,TRBD2,.,TGTGCCAGCAGTTTCTTAGCGGGGGGGGCAGATACGCAGTATTTT,CASSFLAGGADTQYF
TRBV7-9,TRBJ2-3,.,.,TGTGCCAGCAGCTTAGGACTAGAGGCGGGGGCGAGGAGCACAGATACGCAGTATTTT,CASSLGLEAGARSTDTQYF
TRBV2,TRBJ2-7,.,.,TGTGCCAGCTCCGGGACACAAGCTATAGACCCCTACGAGCAGTACTTC,CASSGTQAIDPYEQYF
TRBV7-8,TRBJ1-2,TRBD1,few,TGTGCCAGCAGCCGAACAGGGGTTGGCTATGGCTACACCTTC,CASSRTGVGYGYTF